Below, 26 T cell receptor beta chains from the same sample are listed, as sequenced in a study of yellow fever vaccine responses in identical twins. From the RT-PCR reads, TCRdb called clonotypes with MiXCR, one entry per CDR3 protein. The sample has about 1,000 distinct CDR3 sequences, about 80% seen once. Material: T cells from blood (PBMCs), unsorted or a sorted subset (not recorded which), obtained before or after yellow fever vaccination (not recorded which). These TCRs come from a female donor who received the yellow fever vaccine.

The chain has TRBV7-3 and TRBJ2-3; 9 nucleotides agree with TRBD2. The CDR3 covers 16 residues. Germline CDR1 reads SGHTA; CDR2 reads FQGTGA. J gave up 3 bases and V 5 bases, and 9 bases lay outside the gene matches. The CDR3 DNA follows: TGTGCCAGCAGCCCCCAATTAGCGGGGGTTACAGATACGCAGTATTTT. It is translated as CASSPQLAGVTDTQYF.

The gene calls are TRBV5-4 and TRBJ1-6; TRBD1 matches at 8 bases. The germline CDR1 and CDR2 sequences are SGHNT and YYREEE (reference sequence). V gave up 1 base and J gave up 7 bases; unmatched junction bases: 1. This CDR3 region has 14 residues. The CDR3 nucleotides read TGTGCCAGCAGCTTGCAGGGGGCGAATTCACCCCTCCACTTT. Its protein is CASSLQGANSPLHF.

The chain carries TRBV12-3 or TRBV12-4 and TRBJ1-5; D is possibly TRBD1 (6 bases). The CDR3 sequence is 15 residues long. V was shortened by 6 bases and J by 5 bases, with 17 bases between the two germline ends. The CDR3 loop reads CASRPGHPSDQPQHF. The CDR3 nucleotides read TGTGCCAGCAGACCGGGACACCCTTCAGATCAGCCCCAGCATTTT.

J is TRBJ2-3 and V is TRBV10-3, with 11 bases that match TRBD2. Looked up from germline, CDR1 is ENHRY and CDR2 is SYGVKD. Losses at the gene ends were 6 bases for V and 5 bases for J; bases not matched to a gene: 10. The CDR3 is 16 residues long. The CDR3 is CAIRRLLAGGRDTQYF. CDR3 nucleotide sequence: TGTGCCATCAGACGACTCCTAGCGGGAGGTAGAGATACGCAGTATTTT.

This rearrangement joins TRBV11-2 to TRBJ1-1; D gene uncertain. This CDR3 has 14 amino acids. Germline V gene data show CDR1 as SGHAT and CDR2 as FQNNGV. V dropped 1 base and J dropped 5 bases, with 11 bases sitting between them. CDR3 in DNA: TGTGCCAGCAGCTTAGGACGGGGTGGTACTGAAGCTTTCTTT. It specifies CASSLGRGGTEAFF.

The chain combines TRBV15 with TRBJ1-2; D is unclear. This CDR3 contains 15 residues. V was clipped by 1 base and J by 5 bases, with 14 bases between them. The V gene's germline CDR1 is LNHNV and CDR2 YYDKDF (reference sequence). CDR3 sequence (DNA): TGTGCCACCAGCAGAGGTCGGTCGGGAACTTATGGCTACACCTTC. Its translation is CATSRGRSGTYGYTF.

The chain employs TRBV20-1 and TRBJ2-7, with D maybe TRBD2 (5 bases). The CDR3 is 13 residues long. Per germline, CDR1 DFQATT and CDR2 SNEGSKA (reference sequence). The V gene lost 6 bases and the J gene lost 5 bases, with 17 bases spanning the gap. In DNA form, the CDR3 reads TGCAGTGCCACAGAGGGAAAGCCCCACGAGCAGTACGTC. Protein: CSATEGKPHEQYV.

The V and J genes are TRBV7-3 and TRBJ2-3, with D possibly being TRBD2 (6 bases). Germline CDR1 SGHTA, CDR2 FQGTGA. CDR3 length: 15 residues. The V end lost 1 base, the J end lost 2 bases, and 10 bases lay between the germline ends. CDR3 loop: CASSLRGVVTDTQYF. The DNA for the CDR3 is TGTGCCAGCAGCTTAAGGGGGGTAGTCACAGATACGCAGTATTTT.

This chain connects TRBV24-1 to TRBJ2-7; 7 bases are a match to TRBD2. The trim removed 11 bases at V and 0 bases at J, leaving 15 bases unmatched. Looked up from germline, CDR1 is KGHDR and CDR2 is SFDVKD. CDR3 length equals 16 residues. DNA for the CDR3: TGTGCCAGGGGGGGACTTCGTAGAAGCGGCTCCTACGAGCAGTACTTC. It is translated as CARGGLRRSGSYEQYF.

This clonotype was recorded only once. This sequence joins TRBV29-1 and TRBJ2-2; no definite D call. Germline V gene data show CDR1 as SQVTM and CDR2 as ANQGSEA. Trimming left V 6 bases short and J 6 bases short, with 11 bases between. This CDR3 comprises 12 residues. The CDR3 protein is CSVKGVSGELFF. In DNA, the CDR3 is TGCAGCGTCAAGGGTGTTTCCGGGGAGCTGTTTTTT.

This chain connects TRBV11-2 to TRBJ2-1, with 7 bases fitting TRBD1. This CDR3 spans 15 amino acids. Germline lookup yields CDR1 SGHAT and CDR2 FQNNGV. Germline trimming cut 5 bases from V and 0 bases from J; bases unmatched to any gene: 4. The chain's CDR3 is CASSAGTASYNEQFF. In DNA, the CDR3 is TGTGCCAGCAGCGCCGGGACAGCCTCCTACAATGAGCAGTTCTTC. The full variable domain, with the rest looked up from reference TRBV11-2 and TRBJ2-1, is EAGVAQSPRYKIIEKRQSVAFWCNPISGHATLYWYQQILGQGPKLLIQFQNNGVVDDSQLPKDRFSAERLKGVDSTLKIQPAKLEDSAVYLCASSAGTASYNEQFFGPGTRLTVL.

The CDR3 DNA follows: TGTGCCAGCTCACCTACCCCCCTTGACAGAACCTACGAGCAGTACGTC. This gives the protein CASSPTPLDRTYEQYV. The chain is built from TRBV18 and TRBJ2-7, with TRBD1 as a possible D gene (5 bases). The CDR3 covers 16 residues. V was cut by 3 bases and J by 2 bases, with 17 bases left in between. Germline-derived CDR1 and CDR2 are KGHSH and LQKENI.

This clonotype was recorded only once. The rearrangement joins TRBV20-1 to TRBJ2-1, with D perhaps given as TRBD1 or TRBD2 (5 bases each). The CDR3 totals 15 residues. V shed 3 bases and J shed 8 bases, with 20 bases lying between them. The V gene's germline CDR1 is DFQATT and CDR2 SNEGSKA (reference sequence). For the CDR3, the DNA is TGCAGTGCTAGCAAGGAGCGGTCGGGGCCGGATGAGCAGTTCTTC. Translated, it gives CSASKERSGPDEQFF.

The chain combines TRBV2 with TRBJ2-1; D unresolved. The germline V gene encodes CDR1 SNHLY and CDR2 FYNNEI. The CDR3 spans 12 residues. V was clipped by 4 bases and J by 6 bases, with 7 bases between them. The CDR3 sequence is CASSANGNEQFF. The CDR3 coding sequence is TGTGCCAGCAGTGCGAATGGCAATGAGCAGTTCTTC.

The chain combines TRBV5-1 with TRBJ2-2, with 7 positions matching TRBD1. Germline trimming cut 4 bases from V and 6 bases from J; bases unmatched to any gene: 6. CDR1 is SGHRS and CDR2 is YFSETQ in the germline V gene. CDR3 length: 14 residues. DNA of the CDR3: TGCGCCAGCAGCGAAAGACAGGGCCCCGGGGAGCTGTTTTTT. It encodes CASSERQGPGELFF. The full variable domain, with the rest looked up from reference TRBV5-1 and TRBJ2-2, is KAGVTQTPRYLIKTRGQQVTLSCSPISGHRSVSWYQQTPGQGLQFLFEYFSETQRNKGNFPGRFSGRQFSNSRSEMNVSTLELGDSALYLCASSERQGPGELFFGEGSRLTVL.

The J gene is TRBJ2-5, the V gene TRBV20-1; TRBD1 matches at 11 bases. CDR3 length equals 15 residues. The V and J ends lost 0 bases and 4 bases, in that order; junction bases with no gene match: 4. CDR1 is DFQATT, CDR2 SNEGSKA, per germline (reference sequence). Written as DNA, the CDR3 is TGCAGTGCTAGAGAGGACAGGGGGCATCGAGAGACCCAGTACTTC. Protein: CSAREDRGHRETQYF.

This clonotype was found once. The gene calls are TRBV7-9 and TRBJ2-7, with a tentative D call TRBD2 (6 bases). This CDR3 comprises 16 residues. V dropped 2 bases and J dropped 0 bases, with 14 bases sitting between them. CDR1 is SEHNR, CDR2 FQNEAQ, per germline (reference sequence). CDR3 sequence: CASSLYTSSSSYEQYF. CDR3 coding DNA: TGTGCCAGCAGCTTATATACTAGCTCAAGCTCCTACGAGCAGTACTTC.

The chain links TRBV11-3 to TRBJ2-3, with 9 bases matching TRBD1. The V and J ends lost 3 bases and 8 bases, in that order; junction bases with no gene match: 9. This CDR3 spans 15 amino acids. In germline, CDR1 is SGHNT, CDR2 YENEEA. DNA of the CDR3: TGTGCCAGCAGCTTGACAGGGGGGGAATTGGGTACGCAGTATTTT. This encodes CASSLTGGELGTQYF.

This CDR3 reads CASSSGQESEAFF. In DNA, the CDR3 is TGCGCCAGCAGCTCAGGACAGGAGTCTGAAGCTTTCTTT. The chain links TRBV5-1 to TRBJ1-1; 7 bases line up with TRBD1. Trimming cost V 3 bases and J 6 bases; bases outside gene matches: 5. This CDR3 contains 13 residues. The germline gives CDR1 SGHRS, CDR2 YFSETQ.

This chain uses TRBV14 with TRBJ1-2, with a tentative D call TRBD1 (5 bases). V lost 4 bases, J lost 13 bases, and 10 bases lay in between. This CDR3 contains 10 residues. CDR1 and CDR2 (germline): SGHDN, FVKESK. CDR3 residues: CASSLTGVTF. CDR3 nucleotides: TGTGCCAGCAGCCTAACAGGTGTCACCTTC. The variable domain in full, with the rest retrieved from reference TRBV14 and TRBJ1-2, is EAGVTQFPSHSVIEKGQTVTLRCDPISGHDNLYWYRRVMGKEIKFLLHFVKESKQDESGMPNNRFLAERTGGTYSTLKVQPAELEDSGVYFCASSLTGVTFGSGTRLTVV.

This clonotype was detected only once. This chain uses TRBV18 with TRBJ2-7; TRBD1 is a possible D gene (7 bases). The CDR3 has 14 amino acids. Germline-derived CDR1 and CDR2 are KGHSH and LQKENI. The V end lost 6 bases, the J end lost 0 bases, and 12 bases lay between the germline ends. CDR3 loop: CASSRDSSSYEQYV. The CDR3, as DNA: TGTGCCAGCTCGCGGGACAGTTCCTCCTACGAGCAGTACGTC.

The chain carries TRBV7-2 and TRBJ2-1; perhaps TRBD2 as D (6 bases). Germline CDR1 SGHTA, CDR2 FQGNSA. This CDR3 contains 13 residues. With 5 bases removed from V and 7 bases from J, the gap between germline ends came to 12 bases. The CDR3 region has the DNA TGTGCCAGCAGCCCAACTAGCCAAAATGAGCAGTTCTTC. This codes for CASSPTSQNEQFF.

The chain couples TRBV21-1 to TRBJ2-7. TRBV21-1 is described as a pseudogene. The CDR3 loop spans 14 amino acids. The DNA of the CDR3 is TGTGCCAGCAGCAAAGGCGACGGCCTCTACGAGCAGTACGTC. It encodes CASSKGDGLYEQYV.

This rearrangement joins TRBV18 to TRBJ2-5, with D unresolved. V gave up 4 bases and J gave up 0 bases, with 15 bases separating them. The CDR3 runs to 16 residues. Germline loops: CDR1 KGHSH, CDR2 LQKENI. CDR3 bases: TGTGCCAGCTCACTTATTCCGGGCCGTCACCAAGAGACCCAGTACTTC. This translates into CASSLIPGRHQETQYF.

V and J are TRBV18 and TRBJ2-7; TRBD2 is a possible D gene (6 bases). CDR3 length: 11 residues. Germline V CDR1 and CDR2: KGHSH, LQKENI. Trimming removed 3 bases at V and 7 bases at J, with 7 bases between. DNA of the CDR3: TGTGCCAGCTCACCGGGGAGGGAGCAGTACGTC. Its translation is CASSPGREQYV.

The CDR3 nucleotides read TGTGCCAGCAGCTTCCGCCAGGGGAGCTCCTACAATGAGCAGTTCTTC. It yields the protein CASSFRQGSSYNEQFF. The chain has TRBV11-1 and TRBJ2-1, with a weak D call TRBD1 (6 bases). V was pared by 3 bases and J by 0 bases, with 12 bases between. In germline, CDR1 is SGHAT, CDR2 FQDESV (reference sequence). This CDR3 has 16 amino acids.